Below, 12 T cell receptor beta chains from the same sample are listed, as sequenced in a study of PD-1 blockade in classical Hodgkin lymphoma. Produced via immunoSEQ multiplex PCR; TCRdb's table is partial and in-frame only. The sample has tens of thousands of clones, roughly 70% seen once. Every patient was affected by relapse after autologous stem cell transplantation, while exposure to brentuximab vedotin was not uniform. This specimen was peripheral blood mononuclear cells (PBMCs), taken before the second cycle of nivolumab. All receptors derive from a human donor with classical Hodgkin lymphoma.

The chain employs TRBV28 and TRBJ1-1; the D gene is possibly TRBD1 (6 bases). V lost 6 bases to trimming and J lost 7 bases, with 12 bases between them. The CDR3 has 12 residues. Germline V CDR1 and CDR2: MDHEN, SYDVKM. CDR3 loop: CASRIGQLEAFF. For the CDR3, the DNA is TGTGCCAGCAGAATCGGACAGCTTGAAGCTTTCTTT.

V gene TRBV4-2 combines with J gene TRBJ2-1; D call uncertain. CDR3 size: 16 residues. The germline V gene has CDR1 LGHNA and CDR2 YNFKEQ. Trimming left V 0 bases short and J 0 bases short, with 9 bases between. Here the CDR3 reads CASSQDLPSSYNEQFF. CDR3 nucleotide sequence: TGTGCCAGCAGCCAAGATCTGCCGAGCTCCTACAATGAGCAGTTCTTC.

The V gene is TRBV5-1, the J gene TRBJ2-3; TRBD2 might be the D (7 bases). From germline, CDR1 is SGHRS and CDR2 YFSETQ. The length of the CDR3 is 16 residues. V shed 4 bases and J shed 4 bases, with 19 bases lying between them. The CDR3 sequence: CASSRDFGGAPDTQYF. The CDR3 nucleotides are TGCGCCAGCAGCCGGGACTTTGGGGGGGCCCCAGATACGCAGTATTTT.

The chain uses TRBV28 and TRBJ1-5; D is uncertain. The germline V gene encodes CDR1 MDHEN and CDR2 SYDVKM. CDR3 length: 13 residues. Trimming took 4 bases from V and 2 from J, leaving 6 bases between them. This CDR3 reads CASSSWGNQPQHF. For the CDR3, the DNA is TGTGCCAGCAGTTCCTGGGGCAATCAGCCCCAGCATTTT.

The chain joins TRBV7-9 to TRBJ2-2; D is possibly TRBD1 (6 bases). Trimming shortened V by 2 bases and J by 7 bases, and 8 bases separated the two germline ends. The CDR3 spans 13 residues. Germline V CDR1 and CDR2: SEHNR, FQNEAQ (reference sequence). The CDR3 nucleotides read TGTGCCAGCAGCTTACGCAGGGGCGGGGAGCTGTTTTTT. It encodes CASSLRRGGELFF.

This clone was seen a single time. This chain uses TRBV10-3 with TRBJ1-2; D is undetermined. Deletions cut 10 bases from V and 7 bases from J, with 16 bases between. The germline gives CDR1 ENHRY, CDR2 SYGVKD. This CDR3 contains 12 residues. The CDR3 sequence: CATQNPSGGYTF. CDR3 bases: TGTGCCACCCAAAACCCCTCAGGTGGCTACACCTTC.

V and J are TRBV19 and TRBJ1-6; tentative D call: TRBD1 (6 bases). With 5 bases removed from V and 3 bases from J, the gap between germline ends came to 14 bases. This CDR3 has 16 residues. Germline loops: CDR1 LNHDA, CDR2 SQIVND (reference sequence). The CDR3 region is CASSVRGDLYNSPLHF. CDR3 nucleotides: TGTGCCAGTAGTGTGAGGGGGGACCTCTATAATTCACCCCTCCACTTT.

This chain joins TRBV18 and TRBJ2-5; D is undetermined. CDR1 KGHSH and CDR2 LQKENI come from the germline V gene. V was shortened by 3 bases and J by 1 base, with 6 bases between the two germline ends. The CDR3 runs to 13 residues. CDR3 protein: CASSPEVQETQYF. CDR3 nucleotide sequence: TGTGCCAGCTCACCGGAAGTCCAAGAGACCCAGTACTTC.

The chain is built from TRBV7-8 and TRBJ2-7; TRBD2 agrees at 10 bases. J gave up 4 bases and V 4 bases, and 7 bases lay outside the gene matches. The CDR3 contains 15 residues. Germline V lookup: CDR1 SGHVS, CDR2 FQNEAQ. CDR3 nucleotides: TGTGCCAGCAGCTACAGCGGGGGGGCGGCTTACGAGCAGTACTTC. It encodes CASSYSGGAAYEQYF.

The rearrangement joins TRBV6-1 to TRBJ2-3; D assignment may be TRBD1 or TRBD2 (7 bases each). This CDR3 contains 14 residues. V lost 4 bases and J 4 bases, leaving 12 bases between the germline ends. The germline gives CDR1 MNHNS, CDR2 SASEGT. CDR3 coding DNA: TGTGCCAGCAGTGGCGGGGGACAGTCAGATACGCAGTATTTT. It is translated as CASSGGGQSDTQYF.

This clone was picked up a small number of times. The chain links TRBV9 to TRBJ2-3, with TRBD2 identical over 11 bases. Germline trimming cut 4 bases from V and 0 bases from J; bases unmatched to any gene: 7. Germline CDR1 is SGDLS and CDR2 is YYNGEE. The CDR3 loop spans 17 amino acids. The CDR3: CASSSGLAVTSTDTQYF. In DNA, the CDR3 is TGTGCCAGCAGCTCGGGACTAGCGGTGACTAGCACAGATACGCAGTATTTT.

The gene calls are TRBV29-1 and TRBJ1-2; 7 positions match TRBD1. V shed 5 bases and J 2 bases; nucleotides not matched to a gene: 2. The CDR3 is 12 residues long. Germline V gene data show CDR1 as SQVTM and CDR2 as ANQGSEA. The CDR3 DNA reads as TGCAGCGTTCAGGGGGTAAACTATGGCTACACCTTC. This codes for CSVQGVNYGYTF.